The sequence of this T cell receptor beta chain was determined in a study of T cells in Graves' hyperthyroidism and ophthalmopathy (dated by TCRdb to between 2019 and 2020). Broadly, across the study: Peripheral blood samples were taken at the time of initial diagnosis, prior to any treatment. To identify TCR V-J signatures that set the groups apart, the researchers used a discovery cohort of 90 to 100 patients, made up of 40 to 45 with Graves' ophthalmopathy and 57 with stable Graves' hyperthyroidism. Prospective prediction of ophthalmopathy was tested in an independent validation cohort consisting of 18 hyperthyroidism patients and approximately 16 patients who later progressed to ophthalmopathy. The approximately 98 discovery patients were randomly divided into training and test sets at a 7:3 ratio. Thyroid tissue and blood T-cell repertoires from six Graves' hyperthyroidism patients were also compared in the study. Once sampling was done, hyperthyroidism patients were given methimazole at a starting dose of 30 mg daily, whereas ophthalmopathy patients were given high-dose intravenous methylprednisolone. According to the paper, TCR Vbeta CDR3 sequencing was carried out on 135 peripheral blood samples, which came from around 43 ophthalmopathy, around 74 hyperthyroidism and approximately 17 progressor patients. Here is what the overall study found, with its caveats: Ophthalmopathy was separated from stable hyperthyroidism by a 13 V-J signature model, with approximately 86% sensitivity and about 81% specificity obtained in cross-validation and 80%/75% obtained in testing. In validation, progression to ophthalmopathy was predicted by the model with around 70% sensitivity and 72.22% specificity, a median of roughly 6.4 months before onset. Most expanded thyroid clonotypes (frequency above 0.001) were also detected in blood, suggesting blood repertoires may reflect thyroid immune responses. Sample size was not statistically predetermined, and blinding of investigators to group allocation was not performed.

The germline V gene specifies MDHEN as CDR1 and SYDVKM as CDR2. Measured from the cysteine to the phenylalanine, the CDR3 is 14 residues long. Only the CDR3 DNA is retained, 42 bases long and in frame from the first base. V is trimmed back by 11 bases and J by 1 base, and the junction contains 8 bases that no gene match accounts for. With regard to this clonotype: Its antigen remains undetermined. One base away there is no much larger clone; base qualities are not given.

TCR beta CDR3 regions were amplified from RNA transcripts. A first-round RT-PCR of the TCR CDR3 used the HTBI primer set with the Qiagen OneStep RT-PCR kit. A second multiplex PCR round built the libraries, followed by size selection and purification. Sequencing of the libraries was done on an Illumina HiSeq2000 using paired-end 100 bp reads. From the authors' description of their analysis: SOAPnuke was used to process the raw data, with reads discarded if the reads contained adapters or uncalled bases, had a mean Phred below 15, or lacked an exact constant-primer or identifier match. COPE v1.2.5 was used to merge high-quality paired reads, and clonotypes were defined as unique nucleotide sequences. Clonotypes were aligned to IMGT TRBV, TRBD and TRBJ reference segments using MiTCR v1.1. Only V-J combinations with frequency above 0.0001, covering approximately 99% of repertoires, were analysed. A TCS score was defined as the ratio of F50 (clonal expansion) to E x V (chaos), with BLOSUM62-based TCRdist applied between CDR3 peptides within each V-J. Welch's t-statistics and random forest reduced some 510 V-J features to fewer than 15, which were used in a naive Bayes classifier (R e1071). The raw public data were reprocessed by TCRdb itself: fastp quality trimming at Q25, MiXCR clonotype calling, in-frame beta chains only. Under each unique CDR3 protein, matching rows form one entry showing the most common genes and DNA. It is TCRdb's table, rather than the study itself, that gives the V and J calls and clone size. Present in this sample are almost 350,000 distinct CDR3 sequences, 15% to 20% of which were seen just once. The biggest ten clones account for roughly 15% of the sample.

In the ophthalmopathy patients, disease was moderately to severely active, with a Clinical Activity Score of 3 or more, a NOSPECS grade of 4 or more, and a duration of less than 3 months. Any patient with an uncontrolled infection, another autoimmune disease, pregnancy or lactation was excluded. Diagnoses were established on the basis of clinical symptoms, serum thyroxine and TRAb, thyroid ultrasound, and orbital computed tomography. PBMCs were separated from roughly 9.6 ml of fresh peripheral blood using Ficoll-Paque density gradient centrifugation. Total RNA was extracted using Trizol reagent, and RNA quality was assessed on an Agilent 2100 Bioanalyzer.

The chain is encoded by TRBV28 joined to TRBJ1-1, with 9 middle bases fitting TRBD1. This receptor was taken from a woman aged 40 to 49 with Graves' ophthalmopathy. Sequences were obtained from blood. The CDR3 region reads CAVHPTGGNTEAFF. The DNA reads as follows: TGTGCCGTACACCCGACAGGGGGGAACACTGAAGCTTTCTTT.